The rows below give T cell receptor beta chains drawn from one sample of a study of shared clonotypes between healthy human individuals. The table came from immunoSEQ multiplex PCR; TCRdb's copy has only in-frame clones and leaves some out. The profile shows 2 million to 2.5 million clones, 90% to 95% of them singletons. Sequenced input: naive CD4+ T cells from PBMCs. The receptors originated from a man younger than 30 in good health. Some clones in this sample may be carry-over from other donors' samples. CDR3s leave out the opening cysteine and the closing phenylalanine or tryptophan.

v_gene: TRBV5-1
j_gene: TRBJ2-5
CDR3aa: ASSVQGGGVGETQY

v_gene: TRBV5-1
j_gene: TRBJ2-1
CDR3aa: ASSFDSTYNEQF

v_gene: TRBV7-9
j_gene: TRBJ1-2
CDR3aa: ASTLGAGADYGYT

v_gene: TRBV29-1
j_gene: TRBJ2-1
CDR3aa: SVWTSGYNEQF

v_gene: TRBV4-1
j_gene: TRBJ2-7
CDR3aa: ASSQDLRWYEQY

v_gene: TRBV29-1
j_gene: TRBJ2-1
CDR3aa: SVVRSGDDEQF

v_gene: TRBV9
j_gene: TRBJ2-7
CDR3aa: ASSPRSRSYEQY

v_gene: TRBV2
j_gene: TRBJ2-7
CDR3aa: ASRADASEQY

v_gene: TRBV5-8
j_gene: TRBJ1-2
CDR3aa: ASSWGPIAGYT

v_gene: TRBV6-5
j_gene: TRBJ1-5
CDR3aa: ASSYSGDQPQH

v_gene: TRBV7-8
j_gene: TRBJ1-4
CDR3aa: ASSLALWDPTNEKLF

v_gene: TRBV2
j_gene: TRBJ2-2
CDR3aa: ASRPGRTGELF

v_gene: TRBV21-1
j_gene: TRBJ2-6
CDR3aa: ASSNSGWRTTDPYSGANVLT

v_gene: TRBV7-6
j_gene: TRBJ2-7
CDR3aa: ASSLARSSYEQY

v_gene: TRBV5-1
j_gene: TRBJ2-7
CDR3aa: ATPPGPYEQY

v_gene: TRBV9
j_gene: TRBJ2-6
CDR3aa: ASSGYSGANVLT

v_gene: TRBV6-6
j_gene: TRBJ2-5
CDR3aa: ASSYRGQETQY